The clone carrying this T cell receptor (beta chain) was found a few times. This CDR3 has 14 amino acids. The V and J ends lost 0 bases and 4 bases respectively, with 8 bases between them. The V gene's germline CDR1 is SGHRS and CDR2 YFSETQ. The sample originates from a study of T-cell reconstitution after alpha-beta-depleted transplantation in children. During its preparation, the TCRbeta library received unique molecular identifiers. TCRdb independently ran MiXCR on the PCR reads; one entry per CDR3 protein. The repertoire holds about 500,000 distinct CDR3 sequences, with 10% to 12% as singletons. The chain joins TRBV5-1 to TRBJ2-4; no clear D. The source is a female patient between 2 and 15 years old who had a stem cell transplant for aplastic anemia, so the T cells may come from the graft donor. Sequencing used PBMCs, mostly from graft donor cells, obtained 180 days after TCRalphabeta/CD19-depleted stem cell transplant. This chain's CDR3 is CASSLGHGKNIQYF. CDR3 nucleotides: TGCGCCAGCAGCTTGGGACACGGGAAAAACATTCAGTACTTC.